This T cell receptor beta chain was obtained from a study of cytomegalovirus exposure and HLA in healthy donors (dated by TCRdb to about 2017). Background on the whole study: An earlier analysis of 587 of the donors reported under 300 Gb of sequence data and approximately 120 million unique TCR beta sequences obtained from 180 million or so T cells. Typing coverage varied by locus: roughly 629-630 donors for A, B, C, DRB1 and DQB1; more than 500 for DQA1; over 600 for DPA1; 450 to 480 for DPB1. Donor age, sex, ethnicity and CMV serostatus were collected together with the repertoire data. An early release that covered some 630 HLA-typed donors contained approximately 300 gigabases of sequencing data and 85 million to 100 million unique TCR sequences. Of the approximately 400 genotyped donors, 65% to 90% fell in the genetic ancestry cluster associated with self-reported Caucasian donors. The T cell repertoires of several hundred subjects were profiled by immunosequencing and related to cytomegalovirus serostatus. Roughly 5 DR-DQ haplotypes were handled as single units for association and clustering, since linkage in the cohort was strong. In the later analysis, no new phenotypic data were used to find candidate immune exposures; instead, reliance was placed on TCR beta sequences and their occurrence across donors. High-throughput TCR immunosequencing, statistical association of individual TCRs with disease status, and machine learning were combined to predict cytomegalovirus infection status. Both class I and class II loci were covered by HLA typing, at four-digit resolution. In a later analysis, previously published TCR beta repertoires from some 640 donors were re-analyzed and high-resolution HLA genotyping was added so that TCR occurrence patterns could be studied. Among roughly 370 genotyped donors of the cohort, an average of around 240,000 unique TCR beta nucleotide sequences were sequenced per donor, roughly 20% of them non-productive. The study was designed to test whether signatures of past pathogen exposure could be identified by cataloging public T cell receptors. An earlier analysis of approximately 580 of the donors used high-throughput TCR beta sequencing to judge whether each TCR beta V gene segment behaved as functional or pseudogenic. A later genetic analysis used genome-wide SNP genotypes for about three fifths of the 666 donors, treating that subset as a discovery cohort. A separate validation cohort of roughly 130 different subjects was used in addition to the roughly 670-subject first cohort. All discovery cohort repertoires had been generated using a single sequencing platform.

Concerning this clone: Its antigen is still unknown. It has no much larger one-base neighbor in the sample; base qualities were not kept.

V is cut back by 0 bases and J by 2 bases, with 1 base in the junction unmatched. The germline V gene (reference sequence) gives CDR1 as SGHNT and CDR2 as YYREEE. From its cysteine to its phenylalanine, the CDR3 spans 15 amino acids. Just the 45-base CDR3 DNA is kept, in frame starting at base 1. Libraries were prepared through the immunoSEQ multiplex PCR assay. The multiplex PCR relied on a mix of 60 forward primers for TCR Vbeta segments and 13 reverse primers for TCR Jbeta segments. The CDR3 region of rearranged TCR beta genes was amplified from genomic DNA with a multiplex PCR assay. On the Illumina HiSeq System, the amplified TCR beta libraries were sequenced as 87-base-pair reads. In the paper's pipeline: A later analysis counted about 76 million unique TCR beta chains across the 670 or so repertoires, and some 11 million of these chains were shared by at least two donors. Raw reads were error-corrected and collapsed into unique sequences by a nearest-neighbor algorithm in which closely related sequences were merged to remove PCR and sequencing errors. To assign V, D and J gene segments, CDR3 sequences were aligned to IMGT reference sequences. Each retained sequence needed at least a six-nucleotide match to both a V gene segment and a J gene segment. A rearrangement counted as productive if the CDR3 had no stop codons and remained in frame with V and J, and every other rearrangement counted as non-productive. CDR3 was defined according to IMGT convention as the region running from the second conserved V-encoded cysteine to the conserved J-encoded phenylalanine. The earlier analysis of fewer than 700 of the donors excluded sequences that lacked an unambiguous match to a single V gene segment. An earlier analysis of several hundred of the donors called V segments functional above 56.7% productive rearrangements and segregating when the between-donor standard deviation exceeded 5%. A statistical classification framework was developed to diagnose cytomegalovirus status using the catalog of TCR beta chain sequences. V and J gene assignment, in a later analysis, came from comparing TCR nucleotide sequences with IMGT/GENE-DB human TR gene sequences. The TCRdist pipeline was used in a later analysis to assign CDR3 sequences and most-parsimonious VDJ recombination scenarios. A later analysis defined each TCR beta chain by its CDR3 amino acid sequence plus V-gene family, and excluded reads lacking a unique V-gene family. A later analysis removed several hundred highly shared, low-generation-probability nucleotide sequences to deal with suspected cross-contamination and a sequencing artifact. In a later analysis, a clonal expansion index was calculated for each public chain from normalized within-repertoire ranks of inferred template counts. In a later analysis, generation probabilities were computed using a VDJ recombination model fitted to out-of-frame rearrangements, and the results were checked against IGoR. In a later analysis, TCR-TCR, TCR-HLA and TCR-CMV co-occurrence was scored with hypergeometric tests, and a repertoire-size bias correction was applied to TCR pairs. False discovery rates were estimated in a later analysis by permuting HLA or CMV assignments 20 times. In a later analysis, co-occurring TCRs were grouped using DBSCAN, and TCRdist sequence similarity was added for clustering within HLA-allele-positive subsets. Repertoires with fewer than 30,000 or more than 120,000 public chains, plus five repertoires with anomalous nucleotide sharing, were excluded from co-occurrence clustering. TCRdb took over this immuneACCESS table, retaining in-frame rearrangements with V and J assigned. Such tables are incomplete; in checked studies, under half of the missing clones stem from an unresolved V gene, and the remainder is unexplained. V and J calls plus clone size are reproduced from that table; the DNA served to infer D and trimming. The sample table records 150,000 to 200,000 clones; 62% of these occur just once. About 2.9% of the sample rests with the top ten.

The cohort comprised 666 healthy bone marrow donors. All cohort members were sampled while nominally healthy, although unrecorded immune exposures were likely present. The donor was CMV seronegative and belonged to the group of 350 or so seronegative cohort members. A peripheral blood sample was collected from each donor, and TCR beta sequencing was performed on peripheral blood mononuclear cells. Genomic DNA extraction from the blood cell samples was performed with the Qiagen DNeasy Blood Extraction Kit. Summary of the overall study and its limitations: The authors suggested that the approach could potentially be extended to other disease states and immunological phenotypes. The presence/absence analyses assumed that sequencing depth was roughly uniform across donors, and that assumption may not be true. Linkage disequilibrium might explain the correlated functional status among segregating V segments, but an unknown experimental factor could not be ruled out. A cluster of highly shared sequence variants was judged likely to be a technical artifact of the sequencing pipeline. In an earlier analysis of some 540 of the donors, most TCR beta V segments appeared in productive rearrangements about 90% or about 30% of the time, broadly matching IMGT annotations. Assigning TCR associations to individual alleles was difficult when HLA alleles, especially DR and DQ, strongly co-occurred. Some IMGT-functional V segments, including TRBV6-2 and TRBV6-3, could not be distinguished by the 87-base-pair reads and were therefore excluded. HLA typing was unavailable for some donors at each locus, so association tests used only the typed subset. Cytomegalovirus status was reported to be diagnosed by the classifier with high specificity and sensitivity in both the original and validation cohorts. According to a later genetic analysis, donors in an Asian-associated ancestry cluster had fewer N-insertions in productive TCRs than the approximately 700-donor mean. A later analysis found that TCR association rates varied across HLA loci, with DRB1 alleles showing the most associated TCRs and HLA-C alleles the fewest. At a false discovery rate of 0.05, a later analysis linked 15,000 to 20,000 TCR beta sequences to specific HLA alleles. The study gave a list of some 150 TCR beta chains associated with cytomegalovirus. While some public TCRs were present in many individuals, most TCR sequences turned up only very rarely across donors. Immune exposure information for the cohort was limited to CMV serostatus. The cohort was sequenced for TCR beta chains only, and without alpha or paired-chain data the features that could be detected were limited. In vitro tests confirmed that a few of the cytomegalovirus-associated TCR beta chains recognize cytomegalovirus antigens. In a later analysis, several top co-occurrence clusters were reported to appear linked to parvovirus B19, influenza, CMV and Epstein-Barr virus. In a later analysis, HLA-associated TCR beta chains were found to be more clonally expanded and to have lower generation probabilities than equally common non-associated chains. A later analysis found that most CMV-associated TCR beta chains appeared HLA-restricted, with HLA associations seemingly driven largely by CMV exposure. A further reported finding was that TCR beta sequences accurately predicted the HLA-A and HLA-B alleles for most subjects in the first cohort. Because counts were too low, around 18 rarely observed V segments, including chromosome 9 orphons, were left out of the earlier analysis of several hundred of the donors. A later genetic analysis associated a missense DCLRE1C variant with V-gene and J-gene trimming of TCR beta chains, and an independent cohort replicated the association.

The clonotype originates from a man in his forties in good health and CMV-seronegative. The sample consisted of PBMCs. The chain employs TRBV5-4 and TRBJ2-5; 10 of the junction bases match TRBD2. The nucleotide sequence reads TGTGCCAGCAGCTTGGTAGCGGGGGGACAAGAGACCCAGTACTTC. It translates to CASSLVAGGQETQYF.